The 2 T cell receptor beta chains listed next were all sequenced from one sample in a study of T cells in tuberculosis. As for time point: new active TB diagnosis, blood taken before or within 7 days of starting treatment. Using immunoSEQ multiplex PCR, the repertoire was profiled, and TCRdb retains in-frame clones only, with some absent. The sample shows roughly 31,000 clones, roughly 88% of them seen only once. Sequencing used PBMCs, obtained at tuberculosis diagnosis. Receptors originate from an adult with tuberculosis.

This sequence joins TRBV2 and TRBJ1-2, with 11 bases matching TRBD1. CDR3 size: 15 residues. Germline trimming cut 0 bases from V and 7 bases from J; bases unmatched to any gene: 4. Per germline, CDR1 SNHLY and CDR2 FYNNEI. The CDR3 coding sequence is TGTGCCAGCAGTGAAGCGCGTGGACAGGGGGCTGGCTACACCTTC. This sequence encodes CASSEARGQGAGYTF.

Only one count was recorded for this clone. V gene TRBV28 combines with J gene TRBJ2-2, with 11 positions matching TRBD2. The CDR3 contains 17 residues. Losses at the gene ends were 4 bases for V and 5 bases for J; bases not matched to a gene: 9. Per the germline V gene, CDR1 is MDHEN and CDR2 is SYDVKM. CDR3 coding DNA: TGTGCCAGCAGTTCAAGTACTAGCGGGAGAGGTACCGGGGAGCTGTTTTTT. Translating gives CASSSSTSGRGTGELFF.